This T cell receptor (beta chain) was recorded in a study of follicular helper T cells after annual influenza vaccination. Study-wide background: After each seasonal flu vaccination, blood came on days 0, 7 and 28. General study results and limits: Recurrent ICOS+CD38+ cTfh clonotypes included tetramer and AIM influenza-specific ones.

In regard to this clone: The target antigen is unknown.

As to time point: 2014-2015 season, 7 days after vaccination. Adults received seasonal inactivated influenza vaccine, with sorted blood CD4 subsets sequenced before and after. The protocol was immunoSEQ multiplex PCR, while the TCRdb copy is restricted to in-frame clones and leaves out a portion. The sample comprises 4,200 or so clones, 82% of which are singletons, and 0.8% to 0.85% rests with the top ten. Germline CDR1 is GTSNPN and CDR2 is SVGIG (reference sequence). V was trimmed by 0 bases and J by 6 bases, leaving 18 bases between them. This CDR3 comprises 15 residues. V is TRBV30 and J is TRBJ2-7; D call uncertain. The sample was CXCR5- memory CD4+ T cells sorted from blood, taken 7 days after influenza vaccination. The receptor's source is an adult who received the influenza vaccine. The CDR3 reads CAWSVEVGKVGEQYF. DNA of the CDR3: TGTGCCTGGAGTGTTGAAGTAGGGAAGGTAGGCGAGCAGTACTTC.